The present entry profiles one T cell receptor beta chain with its context. In the original analysis: Estimation of nucleated cell counts was performed using reference gene primer amplification. TCRdb's table, derived via immunoSEQ multiplex PCR, lists solely in-frame clones and lacks some. V and J calls and clone size are as listed in that table; D and trimming were resolved from the DNA. The sample has about 100,000 clones; approximately 89% are singletons. This specimen belongs to a study of blood T cell repertoires in COVID-19. Study-wide context: Donors in the United States, Italy and Spain gave samples during acute or convalescent COVID-19. T cells, B-cell-depleted T cells, or PBMCs supplied cDNA or gDNA.

The sequencing input was peripheral blood. The source is a young woman with acute or convalescent COVID-19.

The CDR3 here is CATSDATGDGEKLFF. In nucleotides, the CDR3 is TGTGCCACCAGTGATGCGACCGGGGATGGTGAAAAACTGTTTTTT. V gene TRBV24-1 combines with J gene TRBJ1-4; D is unclear. Germline CDR1 KGHDR, CDR2 SFDVKD. V dropped 3 bases and J dropped 7 bases, with 14 bases sitting between them. The CDR3 runs 15 residues.